This section outlines one T cell receptor (beta chain) sequence together with its context. Antigen: not known. The data stem from a study of shared clonotypes between healthy human individuals. Study outcomes and limitations: Represented genetic and exposure-history diversity was restricted by having few donors. An effect of sequencing depth on clonotype sharing among donors was expected. Among non-shared clonotypes, generation probabilities were lower than among those shared by all four donors. Larger estimated richness was generally seen in naive subsets than in memory subsets.

The table came from immunoSEQ multiplex PCR; TCRdb's copy has only in-frame clones and leaves some out. This sample has some 2.1 million clones, with approximately 95% found just once. The CDR3 extends over 15 amino acids. Germline lookup yields CDR1 SGHTA and CDR2 FQGNSA. Trimming took 1 base from V and 8 from J; bases not matched to a gene: 7. The clonotype was recovered from a man younger than 30 in good health. The chain combines TRBV7-2 with TRBJ2-5; 10 positions agree with TRBD1. Sequencing used naive CD4+ T cells sorted from blood. Subset denoted: CD45RA+ positively selected. The CDR3 protein is CASSLGRDRGLTQYF. In DNA, the CDR3 is TGTGCCAGCAGCTTAGGAAGGGACAGGGGCTTAACCCAGTACTTC.